The rows below give T cell receptor beta chains drawn from one sample of a study of blood T cells in healthy people across ages. In TCRdb, the 5' RACE reads were re-called with MiXCR into one record per CDR3 protein. The table lists over 700,000 distinct CDR3 sequences, about 55% of them singletons. Sequencing used blood. These receptors all stem from an elderly man in good health. CDR3s include the opening cysteine and the closing phenylalanine or tryptophan.

v_call	j_call	cdr3_aa
TRBV2	TRBJ2-5	CASLVGGLGGEQYF
TRBV11-3	TRBJ2-7	CASSSTGTGTYNEQYF
TRBV2	TRBJ2-3	CTSMGTLGGYAYF
TRBV15	TRBJ2-4	CTTSTPKEGIQYF
TRBV27	TRBJ2-1	CATYPIAGGGNEQFF
TRBV5-1	TRBJ2-7	CASSFVQGGSYEQYF
TRBV5-1	TRBJ1-1	CASSLVAVNSGAFF
TRBV5-1	TRBJ2-4	CASSWNYDREQYF
TRBV5-1	TRBJ1-6	CASRREPLQNSPLHF
TRBV9	TRBJ2-7	CASSLKVGQGHNEQYF
TRBV9	TRBJ1-5	CASSAQGDNQPQHF
TRBV7-9	TRBJ2-1	CASSFIGTGFDEQFF
TRBV10-3	TRBJ2-5	CAISEPSETQYF
TRBV12-3/TRBV12-4	TRBJ2-7	CASSSTGRLYEQYF
TRBV7-2	TRBJ1-5	CASSPGDVGNQPQHF
TRBV15	TRBJ2-3	CATSRRADTQYF
TRBV20-1	TRBJ1-5	CSARTGGRPQHF
TRBV12-3/TRBV12-4	TRBJ2-7	CASTLGTSGTYEQYF
TRBV13	TRBJ2-7	CASSWTSGTKAYEQYF